This TCR beta chain was sequenced during a study of blood T cell repertoires in COVID-19. Study-level information: Italy, Spain and the United States were the sources of the convalescent and acute COVID-19 samples. The cDNA or gDNA used as material had been derived from T cells, B-cell-depleted T cells, or PBMCs.

Per the original data handling: Reference gene primer amplification in the assay estimated nucleated cell counts. Here immunoSEQ multiplex PCR was the method, and the copy in TCRdb shows in-frame clones only, minus some. That table furnishes V, J and clone size, whereas the DNA furnished D and trimming. Of nearly 95,000 clones detected, almost 80% appear once; the ten largest clones hold about 15%. This CDR3 region has 19 residues. The V and J ends lost 5 bases and 1 base, in that order; junction bases with no gene match: 15. Germline V gene sequence: CDR1 SGHTA, CDR2 FQGNSA. Sequencing was performed on peripheral blood. The chain is built from TRBV7-2 and TRBJ2-7, with 12 nucleotides matching TRBD1. This clonotype was sampled from a human donor in a cohort sampled during active COVID-19. The CDR3 DNA follows: TGTGCCAGCAGCAAATGGGGGGACAGGGGGCTCCAAACATCCTACGAGCAGTACTTC. It encodes CASSKWGDRGLQTSYEQYF.